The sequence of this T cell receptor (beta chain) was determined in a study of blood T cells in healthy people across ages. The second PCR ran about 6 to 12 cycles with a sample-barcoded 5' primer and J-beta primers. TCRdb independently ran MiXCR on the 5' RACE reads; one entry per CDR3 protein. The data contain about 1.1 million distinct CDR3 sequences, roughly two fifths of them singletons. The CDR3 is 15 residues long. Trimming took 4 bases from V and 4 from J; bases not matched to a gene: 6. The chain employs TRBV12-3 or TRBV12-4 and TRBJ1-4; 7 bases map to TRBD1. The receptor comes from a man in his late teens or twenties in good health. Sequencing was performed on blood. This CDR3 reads CASSSRQGSNEKLFF. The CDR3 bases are TGTGCCAGCAGTTCTCGACAGGGTAGTAATGAAAAACTGTTTTTT.